This TCR beta chain was profiled in a study of regulatory T cells in long-lasting Graves disease. Study results and limitations: Patients whose Graves' disease persisted exhibited lower TCR diversity than those newly diagnosed. Persistent disease showed a preference for TRBV28, TRBJ1-2 and TRBJ2-5.

Germline CDR1 reads SQVTM; CDR2 reads ANQGSEA. The CDR3 loop spans 13 amino acids. Trimming cost V 4 bases and J 4 bases, with 11 bases left between them. Time point noted: newly diagnosed GD, antithyroid drugs for less than 3 months. Following extraction of RNA from PBMCs, that RNA was used to make the TCR library. This clonotype was seen only a few times. The antigen is undetermined. Both iRepertoire HTBI primers and Arm-PCR of CDR3 regions were used to build the TCR beta libraries. TCRdb reanalysed the multiplex PCR reads using MiXCR and keeps one entry per CDR3 protein. This repertoire shows about 540,000 distinct CDR3 sequences, roughly 14% found once; its top ten account for 8% to 10%. The same data also went into a second study, on T cells in Graves' hyperthyroidism and ophthalmopathy. That paper notes: An absence of ophthalmopathy progression within 18 months meant stable Graves' hyperthyroidism.

The sequence derives from a man aged 30 to 45 with Graves disease. Sequences were derived from peripheral blood mononuclear cells (PBMCs), sampled at new diagnosis, from a patient treated with antithyroid drugs. V gene TRBV29-1 combines with J gene TRBJ2-1; a weak D match, TRBD2 (6 bases). As DNA, the CDR3 is TGCAGCGTTGGGGCTAGCGTTTACAATGAGCAGTTCTTC. It specifies CSVGASVYNEQFF.